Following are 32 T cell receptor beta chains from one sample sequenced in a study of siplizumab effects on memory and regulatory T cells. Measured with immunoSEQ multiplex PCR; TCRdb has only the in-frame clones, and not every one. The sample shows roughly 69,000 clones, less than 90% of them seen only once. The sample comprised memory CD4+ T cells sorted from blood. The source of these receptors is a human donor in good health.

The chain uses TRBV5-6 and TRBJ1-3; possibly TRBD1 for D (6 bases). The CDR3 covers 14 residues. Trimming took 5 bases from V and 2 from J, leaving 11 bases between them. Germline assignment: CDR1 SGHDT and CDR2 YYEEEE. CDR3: CASRNQGTGNTIYF. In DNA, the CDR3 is TGTGCCAGCAGGAACCAGGGGACTGGAAACACCATATATTTT. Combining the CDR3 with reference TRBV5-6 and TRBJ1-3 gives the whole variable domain DAGVTQSPTHLIKTRGQQVTLRCSPKSGHDTVSWYQQALGQGPQFIFQYYEEEERQRGNFPDRFSGHQFPNYSSELNVNALLLGDSALYLCASRNQGTGNTIYFGEGSWLTVV.

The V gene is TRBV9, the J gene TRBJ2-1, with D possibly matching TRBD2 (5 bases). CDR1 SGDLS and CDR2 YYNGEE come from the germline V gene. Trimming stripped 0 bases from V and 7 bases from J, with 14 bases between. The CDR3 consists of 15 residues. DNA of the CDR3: TGTGCCAGCAGCGTAGGATGGGTCGGGATGAATGAGCAGTTCTTC. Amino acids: CASSVGWVGMNEQFF.

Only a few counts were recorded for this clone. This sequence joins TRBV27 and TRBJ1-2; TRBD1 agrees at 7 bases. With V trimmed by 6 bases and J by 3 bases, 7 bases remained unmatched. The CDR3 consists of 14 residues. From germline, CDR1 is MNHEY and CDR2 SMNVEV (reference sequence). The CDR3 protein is CASRLQGSDYGYTF. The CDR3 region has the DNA TGTGCCAGCAGGTTACAGGGGAGTGACTATGGCTACACCTTC.

CDR3 bases: TGTGCCAGCAGTTACATCAGAGGAGACATTCAGTACTTC. Translated: CASSYIRGDIQYF. The gene calls are TRBV6-6 and TRBJ2-4, with D hard to call. Germline V gene sequence: CDR1 MNHNY, CDR2 SVGAGI (reference sequence). There are 13 residues in the CDR3. V gave up 2 bases and J gave up 8 bases, with 10 bases separating them.

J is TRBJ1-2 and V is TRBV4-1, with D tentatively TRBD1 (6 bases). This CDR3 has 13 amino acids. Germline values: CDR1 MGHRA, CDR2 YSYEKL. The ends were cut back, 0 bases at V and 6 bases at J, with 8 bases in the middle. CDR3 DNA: TGCGCCAGCAGCCAAGACTGGACAGATGGCTACACCTTC. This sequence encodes CASSQDWTDGYTF.

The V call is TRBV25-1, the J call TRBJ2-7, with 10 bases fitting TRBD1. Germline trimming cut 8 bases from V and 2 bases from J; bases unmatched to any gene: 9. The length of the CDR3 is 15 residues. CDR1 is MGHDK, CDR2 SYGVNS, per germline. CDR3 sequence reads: CASSPRGQGAYEQYF. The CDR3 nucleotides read TGTGCCAGCTCGCCGCGAGGACAGGGGGCCTACGAGCAGTACTTC.

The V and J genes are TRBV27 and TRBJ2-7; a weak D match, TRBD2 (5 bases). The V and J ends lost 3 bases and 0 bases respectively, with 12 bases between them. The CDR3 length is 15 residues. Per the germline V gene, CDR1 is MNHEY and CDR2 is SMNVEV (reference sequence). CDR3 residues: CASSFSFGSSYEQYF. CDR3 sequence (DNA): TGTGCCAGCAGTTTCTCCTTTGGGAGCTCCTACGAGCAGTACTTC.

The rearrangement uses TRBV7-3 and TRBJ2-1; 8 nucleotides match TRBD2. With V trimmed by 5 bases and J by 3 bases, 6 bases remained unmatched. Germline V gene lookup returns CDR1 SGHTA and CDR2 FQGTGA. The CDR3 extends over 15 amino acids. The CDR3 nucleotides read TGTGCCAGCAGCCAAAGCGGGAGCGTCTACAATGAGCAGTTCTTC. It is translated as CASSQSGSVYNEQFF.

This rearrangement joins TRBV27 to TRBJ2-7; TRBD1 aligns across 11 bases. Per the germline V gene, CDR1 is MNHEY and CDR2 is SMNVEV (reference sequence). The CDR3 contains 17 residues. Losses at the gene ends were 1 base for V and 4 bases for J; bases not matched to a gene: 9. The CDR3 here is CASSLLGLRDRGYEQYF. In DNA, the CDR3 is TGTGCCAGCAGTTTATTGGGGTTGAGGGACAGGGGGTACGAGCAGTACTTC.

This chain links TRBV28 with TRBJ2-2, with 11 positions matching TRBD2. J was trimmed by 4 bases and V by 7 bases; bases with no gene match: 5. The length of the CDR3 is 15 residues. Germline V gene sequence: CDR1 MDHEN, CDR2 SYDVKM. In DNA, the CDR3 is TGTGCCAGCAAACGGACTAGCGGGCGCACCGGGGAGCTGTTTTTT. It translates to CASKRTSGRTGELFF.

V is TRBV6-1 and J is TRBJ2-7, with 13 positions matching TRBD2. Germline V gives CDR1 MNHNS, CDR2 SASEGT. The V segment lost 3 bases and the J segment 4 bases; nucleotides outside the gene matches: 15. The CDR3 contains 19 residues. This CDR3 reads CASSDTTSGRASFWYEQYF. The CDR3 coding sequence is TGTGCCAGCAGTGATACAACTAGCGGGAGGGCCAGCTTTTGGTACGAGCAGTACTTC.

CDR3 sequence: CSATGTGGVNYGYTF. The CDR3, as DNA: TGCAGCGCGACCGGGACAGGGGGCGTCAACTATGGCTACACCTTC. The genes are TRBV29-1 and TRBJ1-2, with 12 bases aligning to TRBD1. Per the germline V gene, CDR1 is SQVTM and CDR2 is ANQGSEA. This CDR3 has 15 amino acids. Losses at the gene ends were 7 bases for V and 2 bases for J; bases not matched to a gene: 8.

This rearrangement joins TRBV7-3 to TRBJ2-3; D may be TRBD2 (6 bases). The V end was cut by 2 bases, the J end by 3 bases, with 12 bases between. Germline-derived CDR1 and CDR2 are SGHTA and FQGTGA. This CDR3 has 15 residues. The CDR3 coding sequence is TGTGCCAGCAGCTTAGGGTGGAGGGAAACAGATACGCAGTATTTT. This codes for CASSLGWRETDTQYF.

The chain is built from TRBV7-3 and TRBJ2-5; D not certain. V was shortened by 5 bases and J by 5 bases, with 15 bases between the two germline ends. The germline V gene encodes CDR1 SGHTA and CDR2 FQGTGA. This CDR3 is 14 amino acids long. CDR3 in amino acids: CASSLGLEAETQYF. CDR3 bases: TGTGCCAGCAGCCTGGGGTTGGAAGCGGAGACCCAGTACTTC.

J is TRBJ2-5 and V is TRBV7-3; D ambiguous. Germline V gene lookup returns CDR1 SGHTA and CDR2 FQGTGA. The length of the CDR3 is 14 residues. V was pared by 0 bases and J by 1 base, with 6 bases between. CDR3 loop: CASSLTAAQETQYF. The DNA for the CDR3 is TGTGCCAGCAGCTTAACGGCGGCCCAAGAGACCCAGTACTTC.

For the CDR3, the DNA is TGTGCCAGCAGGCTCAACAGGGGACTCTCCTACGAGCAGTACTTC. Translated, it gives CASRLNRGLSYEQYF. The V and J genes are TRBV11-2 and TRBJ2-5; weak D call: TRBD1 (7 bases). With the DNA end fitting TRBJ2-7 better, the J assignment may be wrong. Germline V lookup: CDR1 SGHAT, CDR2 FQNNGV. This CDR3 has 15 amino acids.

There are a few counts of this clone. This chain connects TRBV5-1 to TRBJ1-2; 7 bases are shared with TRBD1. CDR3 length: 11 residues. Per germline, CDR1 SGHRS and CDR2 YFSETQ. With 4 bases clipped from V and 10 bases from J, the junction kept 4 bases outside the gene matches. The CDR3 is CASSEGQIYTF. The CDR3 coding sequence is TGCGCCAGCAGCGAGGGACAGATCTACACCTTC.

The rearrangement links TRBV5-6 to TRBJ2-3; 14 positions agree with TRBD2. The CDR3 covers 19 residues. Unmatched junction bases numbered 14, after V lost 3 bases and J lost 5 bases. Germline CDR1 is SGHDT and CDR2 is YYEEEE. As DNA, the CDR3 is TGTGCCAGCAGCTCGCGACTAGCGGGAGGGCCCGGAGGTAGAGATACGCAGTATTTT. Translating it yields CASSSRLAGGPGGRDTQYF.

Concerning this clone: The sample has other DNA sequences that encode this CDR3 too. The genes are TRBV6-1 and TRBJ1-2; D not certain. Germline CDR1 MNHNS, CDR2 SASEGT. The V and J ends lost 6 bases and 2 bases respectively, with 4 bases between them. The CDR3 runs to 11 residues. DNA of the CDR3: TGTGCCAGCAGAGGGAACTATGGCTACACCTTC. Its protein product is CASRGNYGYTF.

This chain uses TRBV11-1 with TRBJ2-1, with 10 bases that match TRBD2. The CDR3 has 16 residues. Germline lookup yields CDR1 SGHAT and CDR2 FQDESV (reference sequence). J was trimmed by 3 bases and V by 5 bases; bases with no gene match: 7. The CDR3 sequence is CASSHIAGGLYNEQFF. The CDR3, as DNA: TGTGCCAGCAGCCATATAGCGGGAGGTCTCTACAATGAGCAGTTCTTC. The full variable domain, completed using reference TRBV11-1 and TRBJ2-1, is EAEVAQSPRYKITEKSQAVAFWCDPISGHATLYWYRQILGQGPELLVQFQDESVVDDSQLPKDRFSAERLKGVDSTLKIQPAELGDSAMYLCASSHIAGGLYNEQFFGPGTRLTVL.

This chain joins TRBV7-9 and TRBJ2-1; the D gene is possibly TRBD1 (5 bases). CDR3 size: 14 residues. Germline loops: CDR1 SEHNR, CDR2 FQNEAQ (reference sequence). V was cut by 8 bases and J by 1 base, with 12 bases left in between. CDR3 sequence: CASDSLKSYNEQFF. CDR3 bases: TGTGCCAGCGACAGCCTTAAATCCTACAATGAGCAGTTCTTC.

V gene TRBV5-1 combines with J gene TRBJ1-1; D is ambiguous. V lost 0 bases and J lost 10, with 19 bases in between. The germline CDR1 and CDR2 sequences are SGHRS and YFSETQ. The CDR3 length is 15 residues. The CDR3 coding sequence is TGCGCCAGCAGCTTGGACGGGCAGGTTGACTCCTCAGCTTTCTTT. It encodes CASSLDGQVDSSAFF.

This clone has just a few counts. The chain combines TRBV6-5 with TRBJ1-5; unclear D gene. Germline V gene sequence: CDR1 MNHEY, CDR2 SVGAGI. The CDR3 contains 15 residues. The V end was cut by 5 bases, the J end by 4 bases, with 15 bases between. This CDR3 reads CASSPLVTGNQPQHF. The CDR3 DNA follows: TGTGCCAGCAGTCCTCTGGTGACGGGGAATCAGCCCCAGCATTTT.

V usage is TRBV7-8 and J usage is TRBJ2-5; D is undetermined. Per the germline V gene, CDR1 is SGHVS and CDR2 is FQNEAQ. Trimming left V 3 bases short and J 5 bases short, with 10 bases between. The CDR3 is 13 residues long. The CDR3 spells CASSFSGQETQYF. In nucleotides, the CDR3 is TGTGCCAGCAGCTTTAGTGGGCAGGAGACCCAGTACTTC.

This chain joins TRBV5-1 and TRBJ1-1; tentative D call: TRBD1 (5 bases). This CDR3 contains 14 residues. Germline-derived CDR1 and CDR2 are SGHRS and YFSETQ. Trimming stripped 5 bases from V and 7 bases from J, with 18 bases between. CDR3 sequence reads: CASSLSGYNGEAFF. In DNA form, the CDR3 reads TGCGCCAGCAGTTTGTCAGGGTACAACGGTGAAGCTTTCTTT.

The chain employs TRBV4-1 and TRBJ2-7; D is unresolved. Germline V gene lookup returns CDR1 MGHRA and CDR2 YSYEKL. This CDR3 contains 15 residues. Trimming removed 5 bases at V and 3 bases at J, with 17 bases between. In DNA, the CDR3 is TGCGCCAGCAGCATACGCCTTGGTGCCGACTACGAGCAGTACTTC. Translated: CASSIRLGADYEQYF.

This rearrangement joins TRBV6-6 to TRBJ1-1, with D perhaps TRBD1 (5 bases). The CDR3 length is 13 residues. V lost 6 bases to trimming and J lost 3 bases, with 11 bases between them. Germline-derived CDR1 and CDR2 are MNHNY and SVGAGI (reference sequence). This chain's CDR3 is CASRGQGHTEAFF. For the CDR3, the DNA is TGTGCCAGCAGGGGGCAAGGTCACACTGAAGCTTTCTTT.

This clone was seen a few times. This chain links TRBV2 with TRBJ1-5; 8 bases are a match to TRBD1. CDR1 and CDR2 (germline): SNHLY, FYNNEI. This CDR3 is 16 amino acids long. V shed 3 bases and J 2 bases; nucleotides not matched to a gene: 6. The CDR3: CASSEGRGQGNQPQHF. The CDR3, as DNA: TGTGCCAGCAGTGAGGGCAGGGGGCAGGGCAATCAGCCCCAGCATTTT.

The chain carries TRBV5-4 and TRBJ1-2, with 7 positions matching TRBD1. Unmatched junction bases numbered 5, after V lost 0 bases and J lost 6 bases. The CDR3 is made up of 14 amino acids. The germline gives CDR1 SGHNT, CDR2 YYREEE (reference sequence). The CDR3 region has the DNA TGTGCCAGCAGCTTGGGAGACAGGGAAAATGGCTACACCTTC. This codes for CASSLGDRENGYTF. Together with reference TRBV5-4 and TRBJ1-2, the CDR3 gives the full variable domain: ETGVTQSPTHLIKTRGQQVTLRCSSQSGHNTVSWYQQALGQGPQFIFQYYREEENGRGNFPPRFSGLQFPNYSSELNVNALELDDSALYLCASSLGDRENGYTFGSGTRLTVV.

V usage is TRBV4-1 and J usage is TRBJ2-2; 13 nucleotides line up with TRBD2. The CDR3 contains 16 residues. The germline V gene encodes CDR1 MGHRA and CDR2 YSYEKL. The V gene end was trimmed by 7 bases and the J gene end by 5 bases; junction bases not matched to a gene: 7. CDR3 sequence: CASTTWTSGSTGELFF. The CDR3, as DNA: TGCGCCAGCACTACGTGGACTAGCGGGAGTACCGGGGAGCTGTTTTTT.

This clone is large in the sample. The CDR3 region is CASSENTGAQPQHF. For the CDR3, the DNA is TGTGCCAGCAGTGAGAATACGGGGGCTCAGCCCCAGCATTTT. The chain links TRBV6-1 to TRBJ1-5, with TRBD1 as a possible D gene (6 bases). The CDR3 is 14 amino acids. CDR1 is MNHNS, CDR2 SASEGT, per germline. V lost 3 bases and J 6 bases, leaving 12 bases between the germline ends.

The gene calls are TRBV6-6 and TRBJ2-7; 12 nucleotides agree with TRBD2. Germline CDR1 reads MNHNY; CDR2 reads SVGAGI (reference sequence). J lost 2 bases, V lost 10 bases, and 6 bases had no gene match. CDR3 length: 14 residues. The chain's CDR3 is CAISRTSGAYEQYF. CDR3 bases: TGTGCCATCAGCCGGACTAGCGGGGCCTACGAGCAGTACTTC.